This TCR beta chain is from a study of OX40 agonist ivuxolimab in advanced cancers. Looking at the study overall: Ivuxolimab was a fully human IgG2 agonistic monoclonal antibody targeting the costimulatory receptor OX40 (CD134). Intravenous ivuxolimab was administered to patients every 2 weeks at six dose levels: 0.01, 0.1, 0.3, 1.5, 3 and 10 mg/kg. Of the approximately 54 dose-escalation patients, hepatocellular carcinoma was present in about 20, melanoma in about 15, renal cell carcinoma in 9 and head and neck cancer in 9. A male proportion of 82.7% and a mean age of approximately 62 years, ranging from 23 to 79, were recorded for the dose-escalation cohort. Patients were allowed to have had prior anti-PD-1, anti-PD-L1 or anti-CTLA-4 therapy, and approximately 40% of the dose-escalation patients had been treated with checkpoint inhibitors. Partial responses occurred in three dose-escalation patients, of whom one had hepatocellular carcinoma and two had cutaneous melanoma. The point of sequencing TCRbeta in the periphery was to test whether ivuxolimab changed TCR sequence diversity and drove clonal T-cell expansion. The paper covers the monotherapy dose-escalation part of the phase I ivuxolimab trial, which included N of about 50 patients.

Patients with autoimmune disease history or receiving systemic immunosuppression were excluded from the trial. In every dose cohort, peripheral blood was drawn for TCR sequencing at baseline, cycle 4 day 1, and cycle 7 day 1. The samples were drawn from a first-in-human, open-label, multicenter phase I dose-escalation trial of ivuxolimab. Adults with locally advanced or metastatic melanoma, renal cell, hepatocellular, or head and neck squamous cell carcinoma were enrolled in the trial. CD4+ and CD8+ T cells were sorted separately from peripheral blood before TCR sequencing. With regard to this clone: Its antigen is currently not known. No much larger clone exists at a distance of one base, and base qualities are not known.

At the junction V is shortened by 6 bases and J by 4 bases; bases outside the gene matches: 8. The CDR3 has 15 amino acids, counting the end cysteine and phenylalanine. The entry retains the CDR3 DNA only, 45 bases that are in frame from base 1. For CDR1 and CDR2, the germline V gene (reference sequence) lists MNHEY and SMNVEV. General study outcomes and caveats: At doses from 0.1 to 3.0 mg/kg, clonal expansion was seen in both CD4+ and CD8+ blood T cells between baseline and week 6. Partial responders in the 0.1-3.0 mg/kg groups had among the lowest normalized peripheral clonal expansion, especially among CD8+ T cells. After ivuxolimab, expanded clones were on average more numerous among CD8+ T cells than among CD4+ T cells. Low levels of normalized T-cell clonal expansion were also seen in some patients who did not respond. The antigen specificity of the clonally expanded peripheral T cells was not determined.

For sequencing of the TCRbeta CDR3 region, genomic DNA was extracted from the sorted cells. TCRbeta CDR3 regions were sequenced using the immunoSEQ Assay. TCRdb provides this immuneACCESS table in a form limited to in-frame rearrangements. Some clones are lacking; in checked studies, under half of them reflect an unresolved V gene, and why the rest are absent is not known. The sample table contains some 70,000 clones; only one count was recorded for around 89% of them. The top ten hold around 0.98% of the sample. The sequence was obtained from an adult with an advanced solid tumor such as melanoma, head and neck, liver or kidney cancer. This chain is built from TRBV27 and TRBJ1-2, with TRBD1 identical over 10 junction bases. Sequenced material: CD4+ or CD8+ T cells sorted from blood, taken in a trial of the OX40 agonist ivuxolimab. The CDR3 loop reads CASRKPGQGLYGYTF. DNA sequence: TGTGCCAGCAGAAAGCCGGGACAGGGGCTCTATGGCTACACCTTC.